These T cell receptor beta chains were read from a single sample in a study of regulatory T cells in long-lasting Graves disease. Each CDR3 protein gets one entry after TCRdb re-called the multiplex PCR reads with MiXCR. The sample records 400,000 to 450,000 distinct CDR3 sequences, about 16% being singletons. This sample was also put to use in a study of T cells in Graves' hyperthyroidism and ophthalmopathy.

The sequences come from peripheral blood mononuclear cells (PBMCs), collected at new diagnosis, from a patient treated with antithyroid drugs. The receptors here all came from a woman in her 30s with Graves disease. Both conserved end residues are part of each CDR3. D genes are given only for firm matches. Size is omitted from some rows. Given values are once, few, many or a class for expanded clones.

J gene | V gene | D gene | clone size | CDR3 protein | CDR3 DNA
TRBJ2-2 | TRBV7-6 | TRBD2 | few | CASSPGLAAGELFF | TGTGCCAGCAGTCCCGGACTAGCTGCCGGGGAGCTGTTTTTT
TRBJ2-1 | TRBV7-9 | TRBD1 | few | CASSPPQGAASYNEQFF | TGTGCCAGCAGCCCACCACAGGGGGCTGCATCCTACAATGAGCAGTTCTTC
TRBJ2-3 | TRBV12-3/TRBV12-4 | TRBD2 | many | CASSSGLAASTDTQYF | TGTGCCAGCAGTTCCGGCCTAGCGGCTAGCACAGATACGCAGTATTTT
TRBJ2-3 | TRBV9 | TRBD2 | few | CASSEPWGGGNTGTQYF | TGTGCCAGCAGCGAGCCCTGGGGGGGAGGGAACACAGGTACGCAGTATTTT
TRBJ2-5 | TRBV28 | . | medium-sized | CATYDNRARETQYF | TGTGCCACCTACGATAACCGGGCCAGAGAGACCCAGTACTTC
TRBJ1-4 | TRBV6-1 | TRBD1 | many | CASTPDRGSATNEKLFF | TGTGCCAGCACTCCGGACAGGGGGTCTGCAACTAATGAAAAACTGTTTTTT
TRBJ2-1 | TRBV27 | TRBD1 | many | CASSKRTGTGAFF | TGTGCCAGCAGCAAACGAACCGGGACAGGGGCGTTCTTC
TRBJ2-1 | TRBV12-3/TRBV12-4 | . | many | CASSRRLGPSYNEQFF | TGTGCCAGCAGTCGCAGACTAGGCCCCTCCTACAATGAGCAGTTCTTC
TRBJ2-1 | TRBV6-1 | TRBD2 | . | CASTGTSGDYNEQFF | TGTGCCAGCACCGGGACTAGCGGAGACTACAATGAGCAGTTCTTC
TRBJ2-1 | TRBV12-3/TRBV12-4 | . | many | CASSLGVSYNEQFF | TGTGCCAGCAGCTTGGGAGTCTCCTACAATGAGCAGTTCTTC
TRBJ2-5 | TRBV20-1 | . | many | CSAVSSGLPTVGETQYF | TGCAGTGCCGTATCCAGCGGCTTACCGACTGTGGGAGAGACCCAGTACTTC
TRBJ2-7 | TRBV28 | . | few | CGQKPEQYF | TGTGGCCAGAAACCAGAGCAGTACTTC
TRBJ2-2 | TRBV5-8 | TRBD2 | many | CASSLALGTTF | TGTGCCAGCAGCTTGGCCCTTGGGACTACCTTT
TRBJ1-6 | TRBV6-1 | . | few | CASSEGQVNSPLHF | TGTGCCAGCAGTGAAGGACAAGTAAATTCACCCCTCCACTTT
TRBJ1-6 | TRBV10-3 | TRBD1 | few | CAISPGQGFSTQSPLHF | TGTGCCATCAGTCCCGGACAGGGTTTTTCCACCCAATCACCCCTCCACTTT
TRBJ1-2 | TRBV4-1 | . | . | CASSEGGATLNYGYTF | TGCGCCAGCAGCGAGGGAGGGGCGACTCTGAACTATGGCTACACCTTC
TRBJ2-1 | TRBV30 | . | many | CAWSVRRDNEQFF | TGTGCCTGGAGTGTACGAAGGGACAATGAGCAGTTCTTC
TRBJ2-3 | TRBV13 | TRBD2 | . | CASSRGLAGLATDTQYF | TGTGCCAGCAGCAGAGGACTAGCGGGACTAGCAACAGATACGCAGTATTTT
TRBJ1-4 | TRBV7-2 | TRBD1 | many | CASSSGQGNLEKLFF | TGTGCCAGCAGCTCCGGACAGGGCAATCTCGAAAAACTGTTTTTT
TRBJ2-5 | TRBV11-2 | TRBD2 | many | CASSKGLAEQETQYF | TGTGCCAGCAGCAAGGGACTAGCGGAACAAGAGACCCAGTACTTC
TRBJ2-1 | TRBV20-1 | . | many | CSASHVVYNEQFF | TGCAGTGCTAGTCATGTAGTTTACAATGAGCAGTTCTTC
TRBJ2-1 | TRBV5-5 | . | many | CASSPVAGAGHNEQFF | TGTGCCAGCTCCCCCGTGGCGGGGGCGGGCCACAATGAGCAGTTCTTC
TRBJ2-1 | TRBV5-1 | TRBD2 | . | CASSFGGGNGHNEQFF | TGCGCCAGCAGCTTTGGGGGAGGGAACGGCCACAATGAGCAGTTCTTC
TRBJ2-3 | TRBV13 | . | few | CASSSWTDGRTSTDTQYF | TGTGCCAGCAGCTCCTGGACAGACGGGAGGACTAGCACAGATACGCAGTATTTT
TRBJ1-6 | TRBV19 | TRBD1 | few | CASSRDRVDSYNSPLHF | TGTGCCAGTAGTCGGGACAGGGTAGACTCCTATAATTCACCCCTCCACTTT
TRBJ2-1 | TRBV4-1 | TRBD2 | . | CASSPPFSGRVDYNEQFF | TGCGCCAGCAGCCCACCTTTCAGCGGGAGGGTCGATTACAATGAGCAGTTCTTC
TRBJ1-3 | TRBV29-1 | . | . | CSGRAGNTIYF | TGCAGCGGACGAGCTGGAAACACCATATATTTT
TRBJ2-1 | TRBV12-3/TRBV12-4 | TRBD2 | many | CASSLKTGLAGNEQFF | TGTGCCAGCAGTTTAAAGACGGGACTAGCGGGGAATGAGCAGTTCTTC
TRBJ1-5 | TRBV4-1 | . | many | CASSQFGNQPQHF | TGCGCCAGCAGCCAGTTTGGCAATCAGCCCCAGCATTTT
TRBJ2-3 | TRBV7-9 | . | many | CASSLAGLGTKSTDTQYF | TGTGCCAGCAGCTTAGCTGGGCTAGGGACCAAGAGCACAGATACGCAGTATTTT
TRBJ1-1 | TRBV19 | TRBD1 | . | CASSLRTGAGTEAFF | TGTGCCAGTAGTTTACGGACAGGGGCTGGCACTGAAGCTTTCTTT
TRBJ1-3 | TRBV7-3 | . | few | CASSPGVGGSGNTIYF | TGTGCCAGCAGCCCCGGGGTCGGGGGCTCTGGAAACACCATATATTTT
TRBJ1-1 | TRBV19 | . | . | CASTGGLNTEAFF | TGTGCCAGTACGGGGGGGTTGAACACTGAAGCTTTCTTT
TRBJ2-3 | TRBV20-1 | . | many | CSADRAPIDTQYF | TGCAGTGCGGACCGGGCTCCTATAGATACGCAGTATTTT